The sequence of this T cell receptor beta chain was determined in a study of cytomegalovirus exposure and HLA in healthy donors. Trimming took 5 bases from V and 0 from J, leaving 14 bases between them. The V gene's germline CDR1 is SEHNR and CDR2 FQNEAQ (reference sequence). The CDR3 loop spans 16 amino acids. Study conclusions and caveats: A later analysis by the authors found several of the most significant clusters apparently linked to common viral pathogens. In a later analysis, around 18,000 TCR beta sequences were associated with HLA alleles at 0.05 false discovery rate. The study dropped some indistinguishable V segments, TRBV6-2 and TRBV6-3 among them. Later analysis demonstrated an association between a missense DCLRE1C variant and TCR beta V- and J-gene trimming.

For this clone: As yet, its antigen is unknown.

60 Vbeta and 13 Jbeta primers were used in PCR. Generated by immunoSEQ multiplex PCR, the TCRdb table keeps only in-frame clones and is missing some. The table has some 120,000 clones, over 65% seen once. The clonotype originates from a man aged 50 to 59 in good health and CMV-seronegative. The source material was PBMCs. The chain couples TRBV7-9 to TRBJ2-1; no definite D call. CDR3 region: CASSRILGSSYNEQFF. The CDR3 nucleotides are TGTGCCAGCAGCCGAATCCTAGGTAGCTCCTACAATGAGCAGTTCTTC. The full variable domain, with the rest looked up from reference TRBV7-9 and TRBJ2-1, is DTGVSQNPRHKITKRGQNVTFRCDPISEHNRLYWYRQTLGQGPEFLTYFQNEAQLEKSRLLSDRFSAERPKGSFSTLEIQRTEQGDSAMYLCASSRILGSSYNEQFFGPGTRLTVL.